What follows are 20 T cell receptor beta chains derived from one specimen sequenced in a study of tumor-infiltrating lymphocytes in primary liver carcinoma. A constant-region primer served to make TCR beta cDNA from around 500 ng total RNA. TCR beta libraries came from three nested multiplex PCR rounds using slightly modified ARM-PCR. Forward primers for TRBV1-TRBV30 and a C-beta reverse primer served the first two PCR rounds, at about 10 cycles each. A single record per CDR3 protein comes from TCRdb applying MiXCR to the multiplex PCR reads. In the table there are more than 100,000 distinct CDR3 sequences, roughly three fifths of which are singletons. The roughly 17-31 mg bulk tissue piece was not sorted before simultaneous RNA and DNA extraction. Input material: liver tumor tissue from sampling region 1. Subset described: tumor region T1, superior pole. These receptors originate from a woman in her sixties with primary liver carcinoma and hepatitis B virus infection.

A single count supports this clonotype. The chain is built from TRBV11-2 and TRBJ2-1; TRBD2 matches 10 bases. The CDR3 contains 15 residues. The trim removed 3 bases at V and 6 bases at J, leaving 5 bases unmatched. Germline values: CDR1 SGHAT, CDR2 FQNNGV. As DNA, the CDR3 is TGTGCCAGCAGCTTGGGACTAGCGATGAGCAATGAGCAGTTCTTC. This translates into CASSLGLAMSNEQFF.

This rearrangement joins TRBV5-1 to TRBJ1-2; 7 bases are shared with TRBD1. CDR3 size: 14 residues. After removal of 3 bases from V and 4 bases from J, the junction contained 6 bases not matched to a gene. From germline, CDR1 is SGHRS and CDR2 YFSETQ. In nucleotides, the CDR3 is TGCGCCAGCAGCTCTGAGGGACAGATCTATGGCTACACCTTC. Residues: CASSSEGQIYGYTF.

This clonotype appeared a single time. The chain recombines TRBV11-2 with TRBJ2-7; D ambiguous. V was shortened by 9 bases and J by 9 bases, with 15 bases between the two germline ends. The CDR3 sequence is 11 residues long. Germline V CDR1 and CDR2: SGHAT, FQNNGV. The CDR3 loop reads CASSQASGQYF. CDR3 DNA sequence: TGTGCCAGTAGCCAGGCGTCCGGGCAGTACTTC.

About this clonotype itself: The junction departs from germline at one end; a sequencing error may be responsible. The J gene is TRBJ2-1, the V gene TRBV6-1; 7 nucleotides line up with TRBD2. The CDR3 contains 15 residues. Germline V gives CDR1 MNHNS, CDR2 SASEGT. The CDR3 DNA reads TGTACCAGCAAGGGACCTAGCGGAGCCTACAATGAGCAGTTCTTC. Its protein is CTSKGPSGAYNEQFF.

Notes on this clonotype: Relative to the germline gene, one junction end is altered; a read error may explain this. The chain carries TRBV11-2 and TRBJ2-7; D could derive from TRBD1 or TRBD2 (5 bases each). From germline, CDR1 is SGHAT and CDR2 FQNNGV. This CDR3 has 14 amino acids. Written as DNA, the CDR3 is TGTGCCAGCAGCTTAATACATGGGACCTACGAGCAATACTTC. Translated, it gives CASSLIHGTYEQYF. Filled out from reference TRBV11-2 and TRBJ2-7, the complete variable domain reads EAGVAQSPRYKIIEKRQSVAFWCNPISGHATLYWYQQILGQGPKLLIQFQNNGVVDDSQLPKDRFSAERLKGVDSTLKIQPAKLEDSAVYLCASSLIHGTYEQYFGPGTRLTVT.

In this sample, this clonotype turned up a few times. A single base separates this from a much larger clone, so it may be a read error. The V gene is TRBV12-3 or TRBV12-4, the J gene TRBJ2-1, with 11 positions matching TRBD2. The CDR3 totals 17 residues. The CDR3 reads CASSFLAGGTSYKEQFF. The CDR3 region has the DNA TGTGCCAGCAGTTTTCTAGCGGGAGGTACCTCCTACAAAGAGCAGTTCTTC.

This clonotype was recorded at least ten times. This chain uses TRBV7-8 with TRBJ2-3, with unresolved D. The CDR3 contains 14 residues. Trimming removed 1 base from V and 3 bases from J, with 8 bases in between. Germline CDR1 SGHVS, CDR2 FQNEAQ. The CDR3 is CASSLGSGTDTQYF. The CDR3 bases are TGTGCCAGCAGCTTAGGCTCTGGAACAGATACGCAGTATTTT. The full variable domain, in which reference TRBV7-8 and TRBJ2-3 provide the parts outside the CDR3, is GAGVSQSPRYKVAKRGQDVALRCDPISGHVSLFWYQQALGQGPEFLTYFQNEAQLDKSGLPSDRFFAERPEGSVSTLKIQRTQQEDSAVYLCASSLGSGTDTQYFGPGTRLTVL.

Turning to this clonotype: At one end the junction does not follow the germline gene, possibly because of a read error. V is TRBV11-3 and J is TRBJ2-7; perhaps TRBD1 as D (6 bases). The CDR3 extends over 15 amino acids. The germline V gene has CDR1 SGHNT and CDR2 YENEEA. CDR3 in amino acids: CASSPGTRSNYGQYF. In DNA, the CDR3 is TGTGCCAGCAGCCCCGGGACAAGGAGCAACTACGGGCAGTACTTC.

Points on this clonotype: Sequence at one end of the junction differs from germline and may be a read error. The chain links TRBV30 to TRBJ1-2, with 7 positions matching TRBD1. The V gene's germline CDR1 is GTSNPN and CDR2 SVGIG (reference sequence). The CDR3 is 15 amino acids. In nucleotides, the CDR3 is TGTGCCTGGAGACGGACAGGCGGGGGTTACTATGGCCACACCTTC. This translates into CAWRRTGGGYYGHTF.

Worth noting for this clonotype: Since the CDR3 does not end with the conserved phenylalanine or tryptophan, this likely comes from a read error. This chain joins TRBV6-5 and TRBJ2-7, with 7 bases lining up with TRBD2. CDR1 MNHEY and CDR2 SVGAGI come from the germline V gene. CDR3 size: 14 residues. The CDR3 loop reads CANSPGGYGYEQYS. CDR3 DNA sequence: TGTGCCAACAGTCCCGGGGGGTACGGCTACGAGCAGTACTCC.

Of note for this clonotype: The junction departs from the called germline gene at one end, perhaps through a read error. The chain combines TRBV29-1 with TRBJ2-7; 12 bases fit TRBD2. This CDR3 contains 15 residues. CDR1 SQVTM and CDR2 ANQGSEA come from the germline V gene. CDR3 nucleotide sequence: TGCAGCGTTAAGCAGACTAGCGGGAGTTCCTACGAGAAGTACTTC. Residues: CSVKQTSGSSYEKYF.

A word on this clonotype: One end of the junction does not line up with germline, which may come from a read error. The chain employs TRBV6-5 and TRBJ2-5; 7 bases are a match to TRBD2. This CDR3 has 15 residues. The germline gives CDR1 MNHEY, CDR2 SVGAGI. CDR3 amino acids: CTSSCVAAGQETQYF. Here the CDR3 DNA reads TGTACCAGCAGTTGCGTCGCAGCGGGACAAGAGACCCAGTACTTC.

This chain links TRBV6-5 with TRBJ2-4; weak D call: TRBD1 (5 bases). The CDR3 runs to 14 residues. Germline lookup yields CDR1 MNHEY and CDR2 SVGAGI. CDR3 protein: CTISTRGSKNIQYF. CDR3 nucleotides: TGTACCATCTCTACAAGGGGATCCAAAAACATTCAGTACTTC.

Notes on this clonotype: This clone may be a read error of a much larger clone one base away. This chain connects TRBV6-2 or TRBV6-3 to TRBJ2-7; D not certain. V gave up 5 bases and J gave up 1 base, with 15 bases separating them. This CDR3 spans 15 amino acids. Germline V gene sequence: CDR1 MNHEY, CDR2 SVGEGT. CDR3 sequence: CASSTVGFQSYEQYF. The CDR3 nucleotides are TGTGCCAGCAGTACCGTGGGGTTCCAATCCTACGAGCAGTACTTC.

Note on this clonotype: No conserved phenylalanine or tryptophan is present at the end of the CDR3, so a read error is the likely explanation. The V gene is TRBV7-9, the J gene TRBJ1-5; the D is unclear. Germline values: CDR1 SEHNR, CDR2 FQNEAQ (reference sequence). The CDR3 has 14 amino acids. The V gene lost 5 bases and the J gene lost 0 bases, with 8 bases spanning the gap. The CDR3 nucleotides read TGTGCCAGCAGCGAACAGTATAGCAATCAGCCCCAGCATATT. It is translated as CASSEQYSNQPQHI.

A few counts support this clonotype. J is TRBJ1-2 and V is TRBV10-3, with 8 positions matching TRBD1. V trimming: 6 bases; J trimming: 8 bases; junction bases outside the gene matches: 11. Germline CDR1 reads ENHRY; CDR2 reads SYGVKD. The CDR3 sequence is 14 residues long. CDR3 protein: CAISAVPTGEGYTF. CDR3 nucleotide sequence: TGTGCCATCAGCGCTGTCCCGACAGGGGAAGGCTACACCTTC.

Regarding this clonotype: One junction end disagrees with the germline gene, perhaps due to a read error. The chain is built from TRBV4-1 and TRBJ2-4, with 8 nucleotides matching TRBD2. The CDR3 totals 20 residues. CDR1 and CDR2 (germline): MGHRA, YSYEKL. The DNA for the CDR3 is TGCGCCAGCAGCCAAGGTGGGACTAACGGGAGGGCCGGGGCCAAAAACATCCAGTACTTC. Protein sequence: CASSQGGTNGRAGAKNIQYF.

Concerning this clonotype: As the CDR3 is not closed by the conserved phenylalanine or tryptophan, this likely results from a read error. The chain couples TRBV11-2 to TRBJ2-1; possibly TRBD2 for D (5 bases). Germline V gene data show CDR1 as SGHAT and CDR2 as FQNNGV. V shed 5 bases and J shed 13 bases, with 27 bases lying between them. This CDR3 contains 16 residues. DNA for the CDR3: TGTGCCAGCAGCACCCTTCTAGCCAGCTCCTACAATGGCCAGTTCCTC. This translates into CASSTLLASSYNGQFL.

A word on this clonotype: This CDR3 fails to terminate in the conserved phenylalanine or tryptophan, so it likely reflects a read error. The DNA is omitted, as the CDR3 cannot be located on it reliably, and the CDR3 follows TCRdb's listing. This rearrangement joins TRBV11-3 to TRBJ2-2; the D call TRBD1 from the table was never checked on the DNA. Germline CDR1 is SGHNT and CDR2 is YENEEA. The CDR3 is 16 amino acids long, termini counted. The CDR3 sequence: CASSLGGAGDTGELLS.

Points on this clonotype: A junction end diverges from the germline sequence, so it may reflect a read error. J is TRBJ2-3 and V is TRBV5-1; possible D gene TRBD2, 5 bases. Germline V gene data show CDR1 as SGHRS and CDR2 as YFSETQ. The CDR3 has 13 residues. CDR3 loop: CASRVEGTDTHYF. CDR3 sequence (DNA): TGCGCCAGCAGGGTAGAGGGCACAGATACGCATTATTTT.